This T cell receptor beta chain was sequenced in a study of blood T cell repertoires in COVID-19. In the original processing: The authors estimated nucleated cell counts from reference gene primer amplification. Method: immunoSEQ multiplex PCR; TCRdb's copy keeps in-frame clones and lacks some. Clone size and the V and J calls come from that table; the DNA yielded D and trimming. The data hold fewer than 250,000 clones, with about nine tenths observed a single time. CDR3 length: 16 residues. The V and J ends lost 3 bases and 6 bases, in that order; junction bases with no gene match: 9. Per germline, CDR1 LGHDT and CDR2 YNNKEL (reference sequence).

Sequenced: peripheral blood. The chain links TRBV3-1 (or the pseudogene TRBV3-2) to TRBJ2-7, with 12 bases lining up with TRBD2. The TCR sequence derives from a woman aged 60-75 years with acute or convalescent COVID-19. CDR3 DNA sequence: TGTGCCAGCAGCCAGGCCCCACTAGCGGGAGGAGGCGAGCAGTACTTC. Translation gives CASSQAPLAGGGEQYF.